The rows below give T cell receptor beta chains drawn from one sample of a study of blood T cells in healthy people across ages. MiXCR was run by TCRdb on the 5' RACE reads, yielding one entry per CDR3 protein. The sample records more than 650,000 distinct CDR3 sequences, 22% being singletons. The material sequenced was blood. The receptors originated from a man between 65 and 80 years old in good health. Both conserved end residues are part of each CDR3. Fields, in order: clone size, J gene, V gene, CDR3 protein. Not all rows give a size; the values are once, few, many and, for expanded clones, a class.

size: few; J: TRBJ2-2; V: TRBV5-1; CDR3: CASSLHSDRGVGELFF
size: .; J: TRBJ2-3; V: TRBV20-1; CDR3: CSAKTWGRDTQYF
size: few; J: TRBJ2-7; V: TRBV20-1; CDR3: CSASLQPPYEQYF
size: many; J: TRBJ2-3; V: TRBV5-1; CDR3: CASSPQGATDTQYF
size: .; J: TRBJ2-1; V: TRBV20-1; CDR3: CSASSPRTYNEQFF
size: .; J: TRBJ2-5; V: TRBV5-1; CDR3: CASSLEAGGEETQYF
size: many; J: TRBJ1-1; V: TRBV9; CDR3: CASSATGTAGTEAFF
size: .; J: .; V: TRBV15; CDR3: CATSRDHGQGRGSIFVEQFF
size: .; J: TRBJ2-6; V: TRBV7-2; CDR3: CASSLQGLLTGANVLTF
size: few; J: TRBJ1-1; V: TRBV6-5; CDR3: CASSRLSFNANTEAFF
size: few; J: TRBJ1-4; V: TRBV3-1; CDR3: CASSQDFDEQGGKLFF
size: few; J: TRBJ2-7; V: TRBV29-1; CDR3: CSVGGRAGYEQYF
size: few; J: TRBJ1-1; V: TRBV5-6; CDR3: CASSIRDRAFF
size: .; J: TRBJ2-1; V: TRBV7-8; CDR3: CASSLATWGSYNEQFF
size: few; J: TRBJ1-2; V: TRBV6-1; CDR3: CASSGRLGGYTF
size: .; J: TRBJ2-2; V: TRBV7-7; CDR3: CASSGQGDGELFF
size: .; J: TRBJ1-1; V: TRBV9; CDR3: CASSPSRKVNTEAFF
size: few; J: TRBJ1-1; V: TRBV7-9; CDR3: CASSARGRVSTEAFF
size: .; J: TRBJ1-3; V: TRBV30; CDR3: CAWSLTTGNTIYF
size: .; J: TRBJ2-4; V: TRBV20-1; CDR3: CSAETRDRSLNIQYF
size: few; J: TRBJ2-1; V: TRBV3-1; CDR3: CASSDFSFSYNEQFF
size: few; J: TRBJ1-4; V: TRBV4-3; CDR3: CASSPIRGRYEKLFF
size: .; J: TRBJ2-1; V: TRBV12-3/TRBV12-4; CDR3: CASSFGVGSYNEQFF
size: .; J: TRBJ2-7; V: TRBV6-1; CDR3: CASSERGRGSYEQYF
size: few; J: TRBJ1-5; V: TRBV6-2/TRBV6-3; CDR3: CASSYKYLGGQPQHF
size: .; J: TRBJ1-1; V: TRBV18; CDR3: CVSSPPLVQGPNTEAFF
size: .; J: TRBJ1-5; V: TRBV6-6; CDR3: CASRDGQVGGQPQHF
size: .; J: TRBJ2-5; V: TRBV20-1; CDR3: CSAFRTSEETQYF
size: few; J: TRBJ1-1; V: TRBV9; CDR3: CASSAKVRNTEAFF
size: .; J: TRBJ1-4; V: TRBV28; CDR3: CASSSLTGTNEKLFF
size: many; J: TRBJ2-5; V: TRBV12-3/TRBV12-4; CDR3: CASSFAGKETQYF
size: .; J: TRBJ1-2; V: TRBV18; CDR3: CASSPGTPALRDGYTF
size: few; J: TRBJ1-2; V: TRBV5-1; CDR3: CASSLEGLGHGYTF
size: .; J: TRBJ2-5; V: TRBV7-9; CDR3: CASSFSSPGLAETQYF